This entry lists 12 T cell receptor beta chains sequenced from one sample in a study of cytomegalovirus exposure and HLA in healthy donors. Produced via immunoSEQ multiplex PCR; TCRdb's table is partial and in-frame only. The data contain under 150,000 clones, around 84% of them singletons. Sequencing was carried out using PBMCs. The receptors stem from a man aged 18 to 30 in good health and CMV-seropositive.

The CDR3 spells CASRDWTSGRAKSGHEQYF. DNA of the CDR3: TGTGCCAGCAGAGACTGGACTAGCGGGAGGGCGAAATCGGGTCACGAGCAGTACTTC. The gene calls are TRBV27 and TRBJ2-7; 15 bases map to TRBD2. Germline trimming cut 6 bases from V and 5 bases from J; bases unmatched to any gene: 17. The germline gives CDR1 MNHEY, CDR2 SMNVEV (reference sequence). The CDR3 runs to 19 residues.

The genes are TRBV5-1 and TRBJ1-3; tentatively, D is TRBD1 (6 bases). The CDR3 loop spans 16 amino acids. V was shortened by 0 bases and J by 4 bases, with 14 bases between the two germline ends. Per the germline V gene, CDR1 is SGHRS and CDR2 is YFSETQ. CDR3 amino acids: CASSLGPQGLGNTIYF. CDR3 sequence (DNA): TGCGCCAGCAGCTTGGGCCCACAGGGTTTGGGAAACACCATATATTTT. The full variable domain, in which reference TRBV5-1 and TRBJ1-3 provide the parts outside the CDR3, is KAGVTQTPRYLIKTRGQQVTLSCSPISGHRSVSWYQQTPGQGLQFLFEYFSETQRNKGNFPGRFSGRQFSNSRSEMNVSTLELGDSALYLCASSLGPQGLGNTIYFGEGSWLTVV.

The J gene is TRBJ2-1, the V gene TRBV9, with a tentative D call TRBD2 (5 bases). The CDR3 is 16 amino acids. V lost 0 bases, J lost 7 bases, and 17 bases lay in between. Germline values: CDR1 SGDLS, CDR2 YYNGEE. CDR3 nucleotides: TGTGCCAGCAGCGTAGGGTGGCAGATCCCGGGGAATGAGCAGTTCTTC. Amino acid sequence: CASSVGWQIPGNEQFF.

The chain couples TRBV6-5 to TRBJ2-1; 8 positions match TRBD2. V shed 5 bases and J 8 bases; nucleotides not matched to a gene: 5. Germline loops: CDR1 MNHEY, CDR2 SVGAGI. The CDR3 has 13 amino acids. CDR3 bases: TGTGCCAGCAGTCCCTCTAGCGGGTATGAGCAGTTCTTC. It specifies CASSPSSGYEQFF.

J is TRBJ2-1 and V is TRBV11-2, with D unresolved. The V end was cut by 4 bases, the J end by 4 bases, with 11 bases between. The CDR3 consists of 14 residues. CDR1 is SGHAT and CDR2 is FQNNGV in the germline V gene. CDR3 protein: CASSSLPAYNEQFF. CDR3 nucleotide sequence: TGTGCCAGCAGCTCCCTCCCCGCGTACAATGAGCAGTTCTTC.

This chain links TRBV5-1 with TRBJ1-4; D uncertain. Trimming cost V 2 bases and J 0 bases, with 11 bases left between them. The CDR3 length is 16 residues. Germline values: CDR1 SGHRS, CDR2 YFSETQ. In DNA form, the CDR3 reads TGCGCCAGCAGCTTCGAGCCTCCCCCAACTAATGAAAAACTGTTTTTT. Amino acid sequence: CASSFEPPPTNEKLFF.

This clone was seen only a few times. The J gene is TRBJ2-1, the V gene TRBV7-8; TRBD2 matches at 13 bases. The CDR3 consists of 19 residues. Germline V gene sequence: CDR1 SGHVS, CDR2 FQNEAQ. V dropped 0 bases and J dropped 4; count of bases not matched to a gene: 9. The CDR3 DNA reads TGTGCCAGCAGCTTAGCCTCGACTAGCGGGAGGATTAAATACAATGAGCAGTTCTTC. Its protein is CASSLASTSGRIKYNEQFF.

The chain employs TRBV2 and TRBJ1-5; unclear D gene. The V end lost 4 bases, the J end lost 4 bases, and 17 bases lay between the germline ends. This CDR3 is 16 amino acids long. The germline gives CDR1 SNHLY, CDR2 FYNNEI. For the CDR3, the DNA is TGTGCCAGCAGTGTAGAAAGGGCGAGGGTTAATCAGCCCCAGCATTTT. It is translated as CASSVERARVNQPQHF.

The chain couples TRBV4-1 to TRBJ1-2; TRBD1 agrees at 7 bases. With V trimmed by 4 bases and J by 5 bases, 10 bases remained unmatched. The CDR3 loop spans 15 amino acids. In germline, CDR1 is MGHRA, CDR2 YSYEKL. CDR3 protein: CASSPPRGVRYGYTF. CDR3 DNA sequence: TGCGCCAGCAGCCCTCCCAGGGGGGTGAGATATGGCTACACCTTC.

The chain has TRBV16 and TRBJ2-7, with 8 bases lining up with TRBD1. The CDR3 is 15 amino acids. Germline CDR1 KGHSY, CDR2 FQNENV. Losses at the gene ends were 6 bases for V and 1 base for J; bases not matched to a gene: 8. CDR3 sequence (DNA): TGTGCCAGCAGTAGTACCCGGGACAGGTCCTACGAGCAGTACTTC. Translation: CASSSTRDRSYEQYF.

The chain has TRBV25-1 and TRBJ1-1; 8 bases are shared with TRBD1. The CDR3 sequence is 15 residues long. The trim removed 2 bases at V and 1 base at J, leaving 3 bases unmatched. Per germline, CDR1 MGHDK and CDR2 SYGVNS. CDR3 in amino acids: CASSEKTGGNTEAFF. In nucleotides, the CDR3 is TGTGCCAGCAGTGAAAAAACAGGGGGGAACACTGAAGCTTTCTTT.

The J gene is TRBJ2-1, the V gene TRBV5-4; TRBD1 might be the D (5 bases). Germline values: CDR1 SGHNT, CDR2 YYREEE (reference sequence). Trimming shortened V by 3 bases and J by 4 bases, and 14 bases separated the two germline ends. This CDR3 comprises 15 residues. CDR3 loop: CASSSQGVGYNEQFF. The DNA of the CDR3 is TGTGCCAGCAGCTCCCAGGGCGTTGGGTACAATGAGCAGTTCTTC. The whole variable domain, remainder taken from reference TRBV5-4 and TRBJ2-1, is ETGVTQSPTHLIKTRGQQVTLRCSSQSGHNTVSWYQQALGQGPQFIFQYYREEENGRGNFPPRFSGLQFPNYSSELNVNALELDDSALYLCASSSQGVGYNEQFFGPGTRLTVL.